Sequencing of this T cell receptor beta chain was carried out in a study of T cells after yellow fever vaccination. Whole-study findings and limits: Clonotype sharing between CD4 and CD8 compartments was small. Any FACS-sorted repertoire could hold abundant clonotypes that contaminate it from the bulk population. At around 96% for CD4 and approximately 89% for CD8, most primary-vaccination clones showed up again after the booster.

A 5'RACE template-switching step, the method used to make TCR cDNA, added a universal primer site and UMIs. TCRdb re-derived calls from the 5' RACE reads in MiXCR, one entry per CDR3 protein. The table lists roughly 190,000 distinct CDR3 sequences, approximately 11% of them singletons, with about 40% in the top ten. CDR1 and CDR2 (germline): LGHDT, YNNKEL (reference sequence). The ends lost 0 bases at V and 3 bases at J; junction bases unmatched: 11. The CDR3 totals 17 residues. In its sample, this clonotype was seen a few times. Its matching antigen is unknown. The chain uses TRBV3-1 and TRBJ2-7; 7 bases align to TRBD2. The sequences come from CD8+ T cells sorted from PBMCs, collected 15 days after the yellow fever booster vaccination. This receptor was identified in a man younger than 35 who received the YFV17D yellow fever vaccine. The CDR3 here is CASSQDPFQRGRYEQYF. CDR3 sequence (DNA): TGTGCCAGCAGCCAAGACCCCTTCCAGCGGGGCCGCTACGAGCAGTACTTC.